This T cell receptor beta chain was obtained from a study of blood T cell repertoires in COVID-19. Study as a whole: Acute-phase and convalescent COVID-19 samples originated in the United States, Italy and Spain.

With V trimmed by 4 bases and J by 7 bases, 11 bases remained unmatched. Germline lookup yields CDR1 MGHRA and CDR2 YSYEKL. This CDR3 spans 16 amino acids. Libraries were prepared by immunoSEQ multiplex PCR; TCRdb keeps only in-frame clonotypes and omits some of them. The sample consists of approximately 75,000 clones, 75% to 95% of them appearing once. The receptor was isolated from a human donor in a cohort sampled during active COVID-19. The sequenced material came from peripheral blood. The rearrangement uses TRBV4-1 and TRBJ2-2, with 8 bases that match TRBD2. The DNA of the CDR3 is TGCGCCAGCAGCCTTAAACGGGGGGGCCAGAACGGGGAGCTGTTTTTT. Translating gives CASSLKRGGQNGELFF.